Listed below are T cell receptor beta chains from one sample, sequenced in a study of T-cell memory formation after mild COVID-19. One entry per CDR3 protein results from TCRdb running MiXCR on the 5' RACE reads. Counted here are over 350,000 distinct CDR3 sequences, about 24% occurring once; the ten biggest clones make up 8.5% to 10%. The sample taken for sequencing was PBMCs or a T cell subset sorted from them (not recorded which). These receptors came from an adult woman who had mild COVID-19 (a few samples of this study predate the infection). Cell type and time point are not known. The CDR3 runs from the conserved cysteine through the conserved F or W. The D gene is left open where the match is weak. Expanded clones are given a class, and other clones once, few, many or no size at all.

v_call,j_call,clone_size,d_call,cdr3_aa,cdr3_nt
TRBV3-1,TRBJ2-7,-,TRBD1,CASSQAHRGYEQYF,TGTGCCAGCAGCCAAGCTCACAGGGGGTACGAGCAGTACTTC
TRBV2,TRBJ2-1,-,-,CASSEWSAVQEQFF,TGTGCCAGCAGTGAGTGGTCGGCAGTCCAGGAGCAGTTCTTC
TRBV4-2,TRBJ2-1,few,-,CASSQGSGHNEQFF,TGTGCCAGCAGCCAAGGGTCAGGGCACAATGAGCAGTTCTTC
TRBV7-6,TRBJ2-7,-,TRBD1,CASSPTALTGDEQYF,TGTGCCAGCAGCCCTACGGCCCTAACAGGGGACGAGCAGTACTTC
TRBV7-2,TRBJ2-7,many,TRBD2,CASSSRGTSGYEQYF,TGTGCCAGCAGCTCGAGGGGGACTAGCGGCTACGAGCAGTACTTC
TRBV29-1,TRBJ1-5,-,TRBD1,CSVGQGWGQPQHF,TGCAGCGTTGGACAGGGATGGGGTCAGCCCCAGCATTTT
TRBV12-3/TRBV12-4,TRBJ2-4,few,-,CASSPRGTQKNIQYF,TGTGCCAGCAGCCCTAGGGGGACACAGAAAAACATTCAGTACTTC
TRBV7-9,TRBJ1-5,-,-,CASSLEVDSNQPQHF,TGTGCCAGCAGCTTAGAGGTAGATAGCAATCAGCCCCAGCATTTT
TRBV12-3/TRBV12-4,TRBJ2-7,-,TRBD2,CASSFGPSSGRPYEQYF,TGTGCCAGCAGTTTTGGGCCATCTAGCGGGAGGCCCTACGAGCAGTACTTC
TRBV15,TRBJ2-1,-,TRBD2,CATSRETSGSVYNEQFF,TGTGCCACCAGCAGAGAGACTAGCGGGAGTGTATACAATGAGCAGTTCTTC
TRBV27,TRBJ2-2,-,TRBD2,CASSLVAPGLAGLRTGELFF,TGTGCCAGCAGTTTGGTTGCTCCGGGACTAGCGGGATTGAGGACCGGGGAGCTGTTTTTT
TRBV5-1,TRBJ2-1,-,TRBD1,CASSLEGRGSTYNEQFF,TGCGCCAGCAGCTTGGAAGGCAGGGGGTCCACCTACAATGAGCAGTTCTTC
TRBV6-5,TRBJ2-1,-,TRBD2,CASSSSGGAEEQFF,TGTGCCAGCAGTTCCAGCGGGGGGGCCGAGGAGCAGTTCTTC
TRBV7-9,TRBJ2-3,-,TRBD2,CASSLPLAGGPYTDTQYF,TGTGCCAGCAGCTTGCCTCTAGCGGGAGGGCCGTACACAGATACGCAGTATTTT
TRBV7-2,TRBJ2-2,-,-,CASSLNGVFNTGELFF,TGTGCCAGCAGCTTAAACGGGGTCTTCAACACCGGGGAGCTGTTTTTT
TRBV15,TRBJ2-2,few,-,CATSRDPGGGTGELFF,TGTGCCACCAGCAGAGATCCCGGGGGTGGCACCGGGGAGCTGTTTTTT
TRBV9,TRBJ2-1,-,TRBD2,CASSAGTSGIRNEQFF,TGTGCCAGCAGCGCCGGAACTAGCGGGATCAGGAATGAGCAGTTCTTC
TRBV7-2,TRBJ2-3,few,TRBD2,CASSSRGGDTQYF,TGTGCCAGCAGCTCCCGGGGGGGGGATACGCAGTATTTT
TRBV11-1,TRBJ2-2,-,TRBD2,CASSGRDNTGELFF,TGTGCCAGCAGCGGGAGGGACAACACCGGGGAGCTGTTTTTT
TRBV7-2,TRBJ1-2,-,-,CASSFATGSHYGYTF,TGTGCCAGCAGCTTCGCCACAGGGTCACACTATGGCTACACCTTC
TRBV6-5,TRBJ2-7,-,-,CASSYDMGLEPYEQYF,TGTGCCAGCAGTTACGATATGGGACTCGAGCCTTACGAGCAGTACTTC
TRBV7-9,TRBJ1-2,-,-,CASSLVVTVVRGYTF,TGTGCCAGCAGCTTAGTGGTGACAGTAGTTCGTGGCTACACCTTC
TRBV7-2,TRBJ1-6,few,-,CASSPANSPLHF,TGTGCCAGCAGCCCAGCTAATTCACCCCTCCACTTT
TRBV6-2/TRBV6-3,TRBJ2-2,few,TRBD2,CASSPLAGGRTGELFF,TGTGCCAGCAGTCCCCTAGCGGGAGGACGGACCGGGGAGCTGTTTTTT
TRBV7-2,TRBJ2-3,few,-,CASSLGSHTDTQYF,TGTGCCAGCAGCTTGGGGTCCCACACAGATACGCAGTATTTT
TRBV5-1,TRBJ2-2,-,-,CATGGNGGELFF,TGCGCCACCGGGGGTAACGGCGGGGAGCTGTTTTTT
TRBV29-1,TRBJ2-1,few,-,CSVEDESGYSYNEQFF,TGCAGCGTTGAAGACGAAAGCGGCTACTCCTACAATGAGCAGTTCTTC
TRBV4-1,TRBJ2-2,few,-,CASSARDLGTGELFF,TGCGCCAGCAGCGCCCGGGACCTAGGGACCGGGGAGCTGTTTTTT
TRBV6-6,TRBJ1-2,few,-,CASSYPANYGYTF,TGTGCCAGCAGTTACCCCGCTAACTATGGCTACACCTTC
TRBV6-5,TRBJ2-7,-,TRBD2,CASSYSGGFSYEQYF,TGTGCCAGCAGTTACAGCGGGGGGTTCTCCTACGAGCAGTACTTC
TRBV7-7,TRBJ2-3,few,-,CASSPTGGDTQYF,TGTGCTAGCAGCCCGACGGGGGGCGATACGCAGTATTTT
TRBV12-3/TRBV12-4,TRBJ2-1,many,-,CASSRTGDHNEQFF,TGTGCCAGCAGCCGAACCGGGGACCACAATGAGCAGTTCTTC
TRBV5-1,TRBJ2-2,few,-,CASSIGHGTNTGELFF,TGCGCCAGCAGCATAGGACATGGGACGAACACCGGGGAGCTGTTTTTT
TRBV5-1,TRBJ2-6,few,TRBD1,CASSGTGVSGANVLTF,TGCGCCAGCAGCGGGACAGGCGTCTCTGGGGCCAACGTCCTGACTTTC
TRBV24-1,TRBJ2-1,-,TRBD2,CATSGGGLAGASYNEQFF,TGTGCCACCAGTGGCGGGGGACTAGCGGGTGCTTCCTACAATGAGCAGTTCTTC
TRBV29-1,TRBJ1-2,-,TRBD1,CSVEEPPGTGVHGYTF,TGCAGCGTTGAAGAGCCCCCGGGGACAGGGGTGCATGGCTACACCTTC
TRBV15,TRBJ2-7,few,-,CATSRGGDSYEQYF,TGTGCCACCAGCCGAGGAGGCGACTCCTACGAGCAGTACTTC
TRBV3-2,TRBJ1-6,few,-,CASSQEGVGRPNSPLHF,TGTGCCAGCAGCCAAGAAGGAGTGGGGAGGCCCAATTCACCCCTCCACTTT
TRBV24-1,TRBJ2-5,few,TRBD1,CATSDSYGTGFLAETQYF,TGTGCCACCAGTGATTCCTACGGGACAGGGTTTCTGGCAGAGACCCAGTACTTC
TRBV5-1,TRBJ1-5,-,-,CASSSVFGQPQHF,TGCGCCAGCAGCTCTGTCTTCGGTCAGCCCCAGCATTTT
TRBV6-1,TRBJ2-2,-,TRBD1,CASSGRQGLVTGELFF,TGTGCCAGCAGTGGACGACAGGGTTTGGTAACCGGGGAGCTGTTTTTT
TRBV4-3,TRBJ2-7,-,TRBD2,CASSQDRGGSPAEQYF,TGCGCCAGCAGCCAAGATCGGGGGGGATCACCCGCCGAGCAGTACTTC
TRBV5-1,TRBJ1-1,-,-,CASSLIGSNTEAFF,TGCGCCAGCAGCTTGATAGGGTCGAACACTGAAGCTTTCTTT
TRBV20-1,TRBJ2-3,-,TRBD1,CSAGRGRGTDTQYF,TGCAGTGCTGGCAGGGGGCGAGGCACAGATACGCAGTATTTT
TRBV13,TRBJ2-7,-,-,CASSLAGDTNYEQYF,TGTGCCAGCAGCTTAGCGGGGGATACGAACTACGAGCAGTACTTC
TRBV4-1,TRBJ1-4,-,-,CASSQSPRDEKLFF,TGCGCCAGCAGCCAATCCCCAAGAGATGAAAAACTGTTTTTT
TRBV7-9,TRBJ1-1,-,-,CASAIKGNTEAFF,TGTGCCAGCGCCATTAAAGGGAACACTGAAGCTTTCTTT
TRBV29-1,TRBJ1-1,-,-,CSALGRNTEAFF,TGCAGCGCCTTGGGACGGAACACTGAAGCTTTCTTT
TRBV29-1,TRBJ2-7,few,-,CSVHRAGSYEQYF,TGCAGCGTGCACAGGGCCGGCTCCTACGAGCAGTACTTC
TRBV24-1,TRBJ1-1,-,TRBD1,CATRDRWDTEAFF,TGTGCCACCCGGGACAGATGGGACACTGAAGCTTTCTTT
TRBV6-6,TRBJ1-5,few,-,CASSYGGNNQPQHF,TGTGCCAGCAGTTATGGGGGGAACAATCAGCCCCAGCATTTT
TRBV4-1,TRBJ1-3,-,TRBD1,CASSQVTGDSGNTIYF,TGCGCCAGCAGCCAAGTGACAGGGGACTCTGGAAACACCATATATTTT
TRBV7-3,TRBJ2-5,-,-,CASSLQSHQETQYF,TGTGCCAGCAGCTTACAGTCCCACCAAGAGACCCAGTACTTC
TRBV20-1,TRBJ1-1,few,TRBD1,CSATPGQGAGRTEAFF,TGCAGTGCTACCCCAGGACAGGGGGCAGGAAGGACTGAAGCTTTCTTT
TRBV20-1,TRBJ2-7,few,-,CSARPRLVYEQYF,TGCAGTGCTAGGCCCCGACTGGTCTACGAGCAGTACTTC
TRBV11-2,TRBJ2-5,few,TRBD1,CASSPGDRGGETQYF,TGTGCCAGCAGCCCGGGAGACAGGGGTGGCGAGACCCAGTACTTC
TRBV12-3/TRBV12-4,TRBJ2-6,-,-,CASGEAGANVLTF,TGTGCCAGCGGGGAGGCGGGGGCCAACGTCCTGACTTTC
TRBV20-1,TRBJ2-6,-,-,CSARDSTTGANVLTF,TGCAGTGCTAGAGATAGCACCACTGGGGCCAACGTCCTGACTTTC
TRBV7-9,TRBJ2-3,-,TRBD2,CASSLTSAFTDTQYF,TGTGCCAGCAGCTTAACTAGCGCGTTCACAGATACGCAGTATTTT
TRBV6-1,TRBJ2-5,-,TRBD2,CASSEALGGTQETQYF,TGTGCCAGCAGTGAAGCGCTCGGGGGGACGCAAGAGACCCAGTACTTC